These 6 T cell receptor beta chains originate from one sample sequenced in a study of shared clonotypes between healthy human individuals. The method was immunoSEQ multiplex PCR; TCRdb's version includes in-frame clones alone and lacks a portion of them. There are nearly 750,000 clones in the sample; just under 75% occur only once, and approximately 2% lies in the top ten. The sequenced material came from memory CD4+ T cells sorted from blood. Subset of the sample: CD45RA-negative fraction. The receptors originated from a woman younger than 45 in good health.

The genes are TRBV6-1 and TRBJ2-2, with unresolved D. The ends were cut back, 4 bases at V and 1 base at J, with 7 bases in the middle. This CDR3 contains 14 residues. CDR1 and CDR2 (germline): MNHNS, SASEGT. Here the CDR3 reads CASSVRRNTGELFF. CDR3 DNA sequence: TGTGCCAGCAGTGTGCGGAGGAACACCGGGGAGCTGTTTTTT.

Concerning this clone itself: Other DNA sequences from this sample encode an identical CDR3 as well. This sequence joins TRBV7-9 and TRBJ2-3, with 13 bases aligning to TRBD2. The CDR3 has 16 residues. V lost 5 bases and J lost 2; bases outside the gene matches: 4. The germline V gene encodes CDR1 SEHNR and CDR2 FQNEAQ (reference sequence). CDR3: CASSLGLAGSTDTQYF. The CDR3 DNA reads as TGTGCCAGCAGCCTGGGACTAGCGGGATCCACAGATACGCAGTATTTT.

The chain combines TRBV30 with TRBJ2-3; 15 nucleotides agree with TRBD2. The CDR3 length is 15 residues. The germline CDR1 and CDR2 sequences are GTSNPN and SVGIG (reference sequence). With 1 base clipped from V and 6 bases from J, the junction kept 2 bases outside the gene matches. The CDR3 DNA sequence: TGTGCCTGGAGTGCCGGGACTAGCGGGAGGGATACGCAGTATTTT. It translates to CAWSAGTSGRDTQYF.

This sequence joins TRBV28 and TRBJ2-1, with 11 bases aligning to TRBD2. The J segment lost 15 bases and the V segment lost 6 bases, leaving 10 bases of the junction unmatched. The germline V gene encodes CDR1 MDHEN and CDR2 SYDVKM. This CDR3 has 13 residues. CDR3 DNA: TGTGCCAGCAGGGAATTTAGCGGGAGGGTTCCGTTCTTC. Residues: CASREFSGRVPFF.

The V and J genes are TRBV7-3 and TRBJ2-3; 7 bases agree with TRBD2. CDR1 SGHTA and CDR2 FQGTGA come from the germline V gene. The trim removed 2 bases at V and 6 bases at J, leaving 5 bases unmatched. The CDR3 is 14 residues long. Here the CDR3 reads CASSLLGGSDTQYF. DNA for the CDR3: TGTGCCAGCAGCTTACTCGGCGGGAGTGATACGCAGTATTTT.

The V call is TRBV6-6, the J call TRBJ2-3, with 7 bases aligning to TRBD2. V shed 1 base, J shed 5 bases, and the junction held 6 bases outside the gene matches. This CDR3 is built from 15 residues. Germline-derived CDR1 and CDR2 are MNHNY and SVGAGI (reference sequence). As DNA, the CDR3 is TGTGCCAGCAGTTACTTCGGGGAGGGCCTAGATACGCAGTATTTT. Protein sequence: CASSYFGEGLDTQYF.